The rows below give T cell receptor beta chains drawn from one sample of a study of blood T cell repertoires in COVID-19. Profiled with immunoSEQ multiplex PCR; TCRdb holds only in-frame clones, not every one. The sample has about 160,000 clones; approximately 91% are singletons. The sequenced sample consisted of peripheral blood. The receptor set was obtained from a young man with acute or convalescent COVID-19. The CDR3 runs from the conserved cysteine through the conserved F or W. A D gene is named only where the DNA matches it firmly. Size tells how often a clone was seen (once, few, many) or the class of an expanded clone, and some rows leave it out.

j_call	d_call	v_call	clone_size	cdr3_aa	cdr3_nt
TRBJ2-5	TRBD2	TRBV10-2	NA	CASSDRGGETETQYF	TGCGCCAGCAGTGACCGGGGGGGGGAGACAGAGACCCAGTACTTC
TRBJ1-5	NA	TRBV18	NA	CASSTGFNQPQHF	TGTGCCAGCTCAACGGGGTTCAATCAGCCCCAGCATTTT
TRBJ1-5	TRBD1	TRBV4-1	NA	CASSPGDRQGQPQHF	TGCGCCAGCAGCCCCGGGGACAGGCAGGGGCAGCCCCAGCATTTT
TRBJ1-3	NA	TRBV7-2	NA	CASSPQGTGNTIYF	TGTGCCAGCAGCCCCCAGGGTACTGGAAACACCATATATTTT
TRBJ2-5	NA	TRBV10-3	NA	CAITEGGGIQETQYF	TGTGCCATCACCGAAGGGGGGGGCATCCAAGAGACCCAGTACTTC
TRBJ1-1	NA	TRBV3-1/TRBV3-2	NA	CASSLDTEAFF	TGTGCCAGCAGTCTCGACACTGAAGCTTTCTTT
TRBJ2-2	TRBD2	TRBV11-3	NA	CASTPNGGGSTGELFF	TGTGCCAGCACCCCGAACGGGGGAGGGTCCACCGGGGAGCTGTTTTTT
TRBJ2-7	NA	TRBV11-2	once	CASSPSLVSEQYF	TGTGCCAGCAGCCCCTCACTAGTATCCGAGCAGTACTTC
TRBJ2-1	TRBD2	TRBV4-1	NA	CASSQVSSGSYNEQFF	TGCGCCAGCAGCCAAGTATCTAGCGGCTCCTACAATGAGCAGTTCTTC
TRBJ1-4	NA	TRBV18	NA	CASSRAQGRGNEKLFF	TGTGCCAGCTCACGCGCTCAGGGTAGGGGTAATGAAAAACTGTTTTTT
TRBJ2-1	TRBD2	TRBV7-6	once	CASSLMGRASGNEQFF	TGTGCCAGCAGCCTTATGGGGAGGGCCTCGGGGAATGAGCAGTTCTTC
TRBJ2-3	NA	TRBV9	NA	CASSVGSPRVDTQYF	TGTGCCAGCAGCGTAGGAAGCCCTCGGGTAGATACGCAGTATTTT
TRBJ2-5	TRBD1	TRBV7-9	NA	CAGDRVQETQYF	TGTGCCGGGGACAGAGTACAAGAGACCCAGTACTTC
TRBJ2-1	NA	TRBV9	NA	CASSVDGYNEQFF	TGTGCCAGCAGCGTAGACGGGTACAATGAGCAGTTCTTC
TRBJ1-2	TRBD1	TRBV11-2	NA	CASSAQTDRGNSYTF	TGTGCCAGCAGCGCCCAGACCGACAGGGGAAATAGCTACACCTTC
TRBJ1-6	NA	TRBV23-1	NA	CAMPTPGLGLWGDNSPLHF	TGCGCCATGCCGACCCCGGGACTTGGACTTTGGGGGGATAATTCACCCCTCCACTTT
TRBJ2-7	TRBD1	TRBV5-1	NA	CASSYRGQHEQYF	TGCGCCAGTTCGTACAGGGGTCAGCACGAGCAGTACTTC
TRBJ2-5	TRBD2	TRBV30	NA	CAWTPSIAGALQETQYF	TGTGCCTGGACCCCTTCGATAGCGGGGGCCCTCCAAGAGACCCAGTACTTC
TRBJ2-6	NA	TRBV28	once	CATHSGANVLTF	TGTGCCACCCACTCTGGGGCCAACGTCCTGACTTTC
TRBJ1-2	TRBD1	TRBV6-5	few	CASSYLRTGGRGGYTF	TGTGCCAGCAGTTACCTTAGGACAGGGGGTCGGGGTGGCTACACCTTC
TRBJ1-2	NA	TRBV10-3	NA	CAIRPRVGAQGQQAVYGYTF	TGTGCCATCAGACCCCGGGTAGGGGCCCAAGGGCAGCAGGCGGTCTATGGCTACACCTTC
TRBJ1-2	NA	TRBV4-1	NA	CASSQEDSLASTF	TGCGCCAGCAGCCAAGAGGACAGTCTGGCGAGCACCTTC
TRBJ1-2	TRBD1	TRBV5-8	NA	CASSVSDRGWYGYTF	TGTGCCAGCAGCGTTTCCGACAGGGGCTGGTATGGCTACACCTTC
TRBJ2-7	TRBD1	TRBV4-1	NA	CASSHPIDGQGIKEGGYEQYF	TGCGCCAGCAGCCACCCCATCGACGGACAGGGTATTAAGGAAGGAGGCTACGAGCAGTACTTC
TRBJ1-2	TRBD1	TRBV28	NA	CASRPREAYRGSYGYTF	TGTGCCAGCAGACCAAGGGAAGCATACAGGGGTAGCTATGGCTACACCTTC
TRBJ1-1	TRBD1	TRBV19	NA	CASSVGPRGQGLFTEAFF	TGTGCCAGTAGTGTGGGGCCTCGGGGACAGGGGTTATTTACTGAAGCTTTCTTT